Sequencing of this TCR beta chain was carried out in a study of shared clonotypes between healthy human individuals. As concerns this clone: The antigen remains unidentified.

Study results and caveats: Memory subsets generally showed smaller estimated richness than naive subsets did.

J lost 2 bases, V lost 5 bases, and 8 bases had no gene match. The CDR3 covers 15 residues. CDR1 and CDR2 from the germline V gene are SEHNR and FQNEAQ (reference sequence). Libraries were prepared by immunoSEQ multiplex PCR; TCRdb keeps only in-frame clonotypes and omits some of them. Found here are over a million clones, around 78% of them singletons; the top ten hold around 0.6%. This TCR was recovered from a man between 18 and 29 years old in good health. Some clones in this sample may be carry-over from other donors' samples. The J gene is TRBJ2-5, the V gene TRBV7-9, with 7 bases identical to TRBD1. The sample comprised memory CD4+ T cells from PBMCs. Subset here: CD45RA-negative fraction. CDR3 nucleotides: TGTGCCAGCAGCATACCCACGGGACAGCAAGAGACCCAGTACTTC. As protein: CASSIPTGQQETQYF.